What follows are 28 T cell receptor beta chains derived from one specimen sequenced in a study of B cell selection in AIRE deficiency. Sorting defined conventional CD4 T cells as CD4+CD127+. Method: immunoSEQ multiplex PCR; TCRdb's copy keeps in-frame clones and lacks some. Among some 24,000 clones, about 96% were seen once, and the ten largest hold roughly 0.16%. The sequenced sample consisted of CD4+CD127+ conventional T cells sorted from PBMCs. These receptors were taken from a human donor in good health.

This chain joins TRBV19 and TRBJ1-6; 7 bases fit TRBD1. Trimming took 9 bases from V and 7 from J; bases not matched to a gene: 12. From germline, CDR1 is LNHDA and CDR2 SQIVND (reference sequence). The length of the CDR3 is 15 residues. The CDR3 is CASRQGGRDNSPLHF. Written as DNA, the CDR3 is TGTGCCAGCCGTCAGGGGGGACGGGACAATTCACCCCTCCACTTT.

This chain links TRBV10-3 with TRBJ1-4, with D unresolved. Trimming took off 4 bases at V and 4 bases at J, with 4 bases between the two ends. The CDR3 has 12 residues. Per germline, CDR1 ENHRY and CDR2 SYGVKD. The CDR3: CAISAYNEKLFF. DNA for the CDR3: TGTGCCATCAGTGCCTATAATGAAAAACTGTTTTTT.

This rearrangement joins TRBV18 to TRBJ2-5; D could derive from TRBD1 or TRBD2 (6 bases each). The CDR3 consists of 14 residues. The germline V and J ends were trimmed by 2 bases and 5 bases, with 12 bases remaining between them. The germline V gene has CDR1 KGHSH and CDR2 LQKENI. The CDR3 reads CASSPSAGGETQYF. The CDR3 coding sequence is TGTGCCAGCTCACCAAGTGCCGGGGGCGAGACCCAGTACTTC.

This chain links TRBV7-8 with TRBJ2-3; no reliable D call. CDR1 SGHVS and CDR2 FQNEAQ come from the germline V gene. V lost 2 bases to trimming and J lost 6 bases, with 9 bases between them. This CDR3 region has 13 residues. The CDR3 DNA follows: TGTGCCAGCAGCTTAAGGGCGGATGATACGCAGTATTTT. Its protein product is CASSLRADDTQYF. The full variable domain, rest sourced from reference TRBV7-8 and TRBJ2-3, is GAGVSQSPRYKVAKRGQDVALRCDPISGHVSLFWYQQALGQGPEFLTYFQNEAQLDKSGLPSDRFFAERPEGSVSTLKIQRTQQEDSAVYLCASSLRADDTQYFGPGTRLTVL.

In nucleotides, the CDR3 is TGTGCCAGCAGGCGGGACAGAAGCACAGATACGCAGTATTTT. Residues: CASRRDRSTDTQYF. The V call is TRBV7-2, the J call TRBJ2-3; D possibly corresponds to TRBD1 (7 bases). Germline CDR1 is SGHTA and CDR2 is FQGNSA. V was pared by 6 bases and J by 0 bases, with 10 bases between. The CDR3 loop spans 14 amino acids.

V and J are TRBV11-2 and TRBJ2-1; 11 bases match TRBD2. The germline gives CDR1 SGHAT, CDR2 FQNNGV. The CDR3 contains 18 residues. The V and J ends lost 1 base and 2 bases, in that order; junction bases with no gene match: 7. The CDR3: CASSLGLAGGLPYNEQFF. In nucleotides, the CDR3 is TGTGCCAGCAGCTTAGGCCTAGCGGGGGGATTGCCCTACAATGAGCAGTTCTTC.

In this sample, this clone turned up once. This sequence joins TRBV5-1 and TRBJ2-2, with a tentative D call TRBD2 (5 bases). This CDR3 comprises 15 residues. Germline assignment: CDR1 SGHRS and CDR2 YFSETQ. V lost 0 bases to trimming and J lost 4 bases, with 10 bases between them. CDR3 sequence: CASSLEPGSTGELFF. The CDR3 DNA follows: TGCGCCAGCAGCTTGGAACCGGGGAGCACCGGGGAGCTGTTTTTT. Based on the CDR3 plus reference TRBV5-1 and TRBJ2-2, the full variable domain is KAGVTQTPRYLIKTRGQQVTLSCSPISGHRSVSWYQQTPGQGLQFLFEYFSETQRNKGNFPGRFSGRQFSNSRSEMNVSTLELGDSALYLCASSLEPGSTGELFFGEGSRLTVL.

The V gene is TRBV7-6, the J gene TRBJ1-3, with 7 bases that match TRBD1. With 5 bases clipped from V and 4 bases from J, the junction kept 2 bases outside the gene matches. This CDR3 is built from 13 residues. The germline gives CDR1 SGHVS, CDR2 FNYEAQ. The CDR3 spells CASSPGGGNTIYF. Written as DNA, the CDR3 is TGTGCCAGCAGCCCAGGGGGAGGAAACACCATATATTTT.

CDR3 in amino acids: CAWSVANTGELFF. The CDR3 region has the DNA TGTGCCTGGAGTGTAGCCAACACCGGGGAGCTGTTTTTT. This chain links TRBV30 with TRBJ2-2; D unresolved. The CDR3 consists of 13 residues. The V and J ends lost 0 bases and 2 bases respectively, with 4 bases between them. Per the germline V gene, CDR1 is GTSNPN and CDR2 is SVGIG (reference sequence).

Here the CDR3 DNA reads TGTGCCAGCAGCTTCGGCCCCAATATTGGCACTGAAGCTTTCTTT. This gives the protein CASSFGPNIGTEAFF. This chain joins TRBV5-6 and TRBJ1-1; D ambiguous. The germline gives CDR1 SGHDT, CDR2 YYEEEE. This CDR3 is built from 15 residues. Trimming removed 2 bases from V and 4 bases from J, with 15 bases in between.

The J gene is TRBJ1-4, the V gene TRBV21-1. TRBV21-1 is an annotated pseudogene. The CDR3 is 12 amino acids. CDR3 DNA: TGTGCCAGCAGCAACCCCCGGGGAAAACTGTTTTTT. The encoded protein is CASSNPRGKLFF.

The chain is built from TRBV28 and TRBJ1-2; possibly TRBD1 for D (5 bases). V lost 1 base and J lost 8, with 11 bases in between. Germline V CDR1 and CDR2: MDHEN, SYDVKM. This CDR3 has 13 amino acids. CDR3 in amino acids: CASSLLGDSGYTF. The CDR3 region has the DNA TGTGCCAGCAGTTTATTGGGGGATTCCGGCTACACCTTC.

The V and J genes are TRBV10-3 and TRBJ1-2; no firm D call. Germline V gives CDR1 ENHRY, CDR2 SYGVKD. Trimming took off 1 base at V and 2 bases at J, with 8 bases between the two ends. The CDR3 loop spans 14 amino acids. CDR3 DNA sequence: TGTGCCATCAGTGAGTACCGGGAGAACTATGGCTACACCTTC. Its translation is CAISEYRENYGYTF.

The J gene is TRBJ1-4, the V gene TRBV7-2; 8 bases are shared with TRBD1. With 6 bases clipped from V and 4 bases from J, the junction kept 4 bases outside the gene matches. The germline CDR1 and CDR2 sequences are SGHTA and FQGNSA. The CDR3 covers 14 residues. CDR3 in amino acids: CASRTGGSNEKLFF. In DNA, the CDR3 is TGTGCCAGCAGAACAGGGGGGAGTAATGAAAAACTGTTTTTT.

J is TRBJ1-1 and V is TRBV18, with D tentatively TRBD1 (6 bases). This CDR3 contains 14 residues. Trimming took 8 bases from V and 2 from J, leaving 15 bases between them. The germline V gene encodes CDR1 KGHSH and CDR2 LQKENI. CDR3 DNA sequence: TGTGCCAGCGTGTCCTCGGGGACAAACACTGAAGCTTTCTTT. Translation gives CASVSSGTNTEAFF.

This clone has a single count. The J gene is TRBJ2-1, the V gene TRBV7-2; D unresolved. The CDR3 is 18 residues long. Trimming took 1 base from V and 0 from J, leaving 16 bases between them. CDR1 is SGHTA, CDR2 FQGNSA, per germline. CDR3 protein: CASSLDLFGVGSYNEQFF. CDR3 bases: TGTGCCAGCAGCTTAGATCTTTTTGGCGTAGGCTCCTACAATGAGCAGTTCTTC.

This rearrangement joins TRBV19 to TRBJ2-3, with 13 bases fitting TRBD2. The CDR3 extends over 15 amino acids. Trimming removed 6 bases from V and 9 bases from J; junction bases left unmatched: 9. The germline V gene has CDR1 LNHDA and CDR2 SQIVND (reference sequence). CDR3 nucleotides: TGTGCCAGTAGGGATACCGGGACTAGCGGGGAAACGCAGTATTTT. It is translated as CASRDTGTSGETQYF.

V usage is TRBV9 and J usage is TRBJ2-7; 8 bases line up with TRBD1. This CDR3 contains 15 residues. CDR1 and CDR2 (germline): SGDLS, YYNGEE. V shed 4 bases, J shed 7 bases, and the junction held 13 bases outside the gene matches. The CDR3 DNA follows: TGTGCCAGCAGCCCCCTCGACAGGGGAATCGGAGAGCAGTACTTC. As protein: CASSPLDRGIGEQYF.

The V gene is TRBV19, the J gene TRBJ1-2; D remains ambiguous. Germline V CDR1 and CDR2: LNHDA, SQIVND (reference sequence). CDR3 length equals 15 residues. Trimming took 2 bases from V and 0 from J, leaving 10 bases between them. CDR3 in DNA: TGTGCCAGTAGTATAAAAGGCACATCTAACTATGGCTACACCTTC. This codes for CASSIKGTSNYGYTF.

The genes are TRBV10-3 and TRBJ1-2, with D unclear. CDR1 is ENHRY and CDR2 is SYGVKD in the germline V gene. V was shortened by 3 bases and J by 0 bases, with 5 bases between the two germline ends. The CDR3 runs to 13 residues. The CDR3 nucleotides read TGTGCCATCAGTGACTCACCTAACTATGGCTACACCTTC. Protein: CAISDSPNYGYTF.

The CDR3 spells CASSLEGGEGSYNEQFF. CDR3 sequence (DNA): TGTGCCAGCAGCTTGGAGGGCGGGGAGGGCTCCTACAATGAGCAGTTCTTC. The rearrangement links TRBV5-4 to TRBJ2-1, with 7 bases lining up with TRBD2. Per the germline V gene, CDR1 is SGHNT and CDR2 is YYREEE (reference sequence). After removal of 0 bases from V and 0 bases from J, the junction contained 6 bases not matched to a gene. The CDR3 contains 17 residues.

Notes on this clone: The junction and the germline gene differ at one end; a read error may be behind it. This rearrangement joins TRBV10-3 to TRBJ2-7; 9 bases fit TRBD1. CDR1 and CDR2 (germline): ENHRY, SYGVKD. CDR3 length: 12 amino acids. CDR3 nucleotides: TGTGCCATCAGTGAAGGGACAGGGAGCGTGGACTTC. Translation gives CAISEGTGSVDF.

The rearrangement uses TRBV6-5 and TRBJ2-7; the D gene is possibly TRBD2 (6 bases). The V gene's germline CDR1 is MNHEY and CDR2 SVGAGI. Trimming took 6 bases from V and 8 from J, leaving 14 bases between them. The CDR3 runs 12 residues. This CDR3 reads CASSTTAGKQYF. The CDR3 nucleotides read TGTGCCAGCAGCACTACCGCGGGAAAGCAGTACTTC.

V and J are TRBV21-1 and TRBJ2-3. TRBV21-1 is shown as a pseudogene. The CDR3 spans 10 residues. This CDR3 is CASRMNTQYF. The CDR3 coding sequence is TGTGCCAGCCGAATGAATACGCAGTATTTT.

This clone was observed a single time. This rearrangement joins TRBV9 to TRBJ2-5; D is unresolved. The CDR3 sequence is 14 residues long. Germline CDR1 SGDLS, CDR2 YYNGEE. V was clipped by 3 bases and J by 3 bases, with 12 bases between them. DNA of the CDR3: TGTGCCAGCAGCGCCAGACGTGGGGAAGAGACCCAGTACTTC. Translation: CASSARRGEETQYF.

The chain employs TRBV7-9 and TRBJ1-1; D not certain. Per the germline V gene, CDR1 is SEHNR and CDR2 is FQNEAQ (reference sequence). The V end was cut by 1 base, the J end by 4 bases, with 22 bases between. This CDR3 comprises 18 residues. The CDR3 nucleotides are TGTGCCAGCAGCTTAGAAGTCCGGACGGCCTGGACCGGCACTGAAGCTTTCTTT. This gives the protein CASSLEVRTAWTGTEAFF.

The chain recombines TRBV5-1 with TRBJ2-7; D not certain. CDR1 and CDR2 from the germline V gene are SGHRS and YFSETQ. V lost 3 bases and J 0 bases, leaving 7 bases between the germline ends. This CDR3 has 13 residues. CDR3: CASSYSSSYEQYF. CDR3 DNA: TGCGCCAGCAGCTACAGCTCCTCCTACGAGCAGTACTTC.

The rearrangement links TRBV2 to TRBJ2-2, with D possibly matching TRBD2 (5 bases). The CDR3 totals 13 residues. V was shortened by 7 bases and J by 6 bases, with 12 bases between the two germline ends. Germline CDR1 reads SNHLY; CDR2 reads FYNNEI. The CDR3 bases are TGTGCCAGCATCGAAGGGCGGGCCGGGGAGCTGTTTTTT. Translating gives CASIEGRAGELFF.